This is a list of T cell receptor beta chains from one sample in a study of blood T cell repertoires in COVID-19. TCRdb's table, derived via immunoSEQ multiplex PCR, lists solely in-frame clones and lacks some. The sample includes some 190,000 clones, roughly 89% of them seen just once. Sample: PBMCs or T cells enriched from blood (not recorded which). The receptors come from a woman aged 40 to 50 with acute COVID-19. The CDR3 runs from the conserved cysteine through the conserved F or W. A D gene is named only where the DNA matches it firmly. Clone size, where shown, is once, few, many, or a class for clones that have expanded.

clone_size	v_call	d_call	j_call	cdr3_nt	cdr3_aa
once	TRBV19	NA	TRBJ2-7	TGTGCCAGTAGTATCTCCCCCGGGGACTTCGAGCAGTACTTC	CASSISPGDFEQYF
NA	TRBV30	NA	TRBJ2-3	TGTGCCTGGAGTCCAGACAGCGCAACTAGCACAGATACGCAGTATTTT	CAWSPDSATSTDTQYF
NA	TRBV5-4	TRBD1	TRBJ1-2	TGTGCCAGCAGCTTGGACAGGGGGCTTGGCGGCTACACCTTC	CASSLDRGLGGYTF
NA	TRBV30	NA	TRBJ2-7	TGTGCCTGGAGTCGCGCAGGGAACTCCTACGAGCAGTACTTC	CAWSRAGNSYEQYF
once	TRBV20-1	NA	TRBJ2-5	TGCAGTGCTAGTCCTAGCCAAGAGACCCAGTACTTC	CSASPSQETQYF
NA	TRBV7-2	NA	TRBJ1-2	TGTGCCAGCAGGGCGGGGTTCGGTAACGGCTACACCTTC	CASRAGFGNGYTF
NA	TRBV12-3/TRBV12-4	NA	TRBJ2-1	TGTGCCAGCCTTTCTTCAGGGAACGGTGAGCAGTTCTTC	CASLSSGNGEQFF
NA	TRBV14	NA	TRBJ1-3	TGTGCCAGCAGCCAAGCGCGGAGCTCTGGAAACACCATATATTTT	CASSQARSSGNTIYF
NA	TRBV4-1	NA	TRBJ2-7	TGCGCCAGCAGCCAATACCAGGGGCTCTCCTACGAGCAGTACTTC	CASSQYQGLSYEQYF
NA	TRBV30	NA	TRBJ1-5	TGTGCCTGGAGTGTACAGTCCAATCAGCCCCAGCATTTT	CAWSVQSNQPQHF
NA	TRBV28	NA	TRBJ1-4	TGTGCCAGCAGTTTATGGGGACCGGGAGGAGAAAAACTGTTTTTT	CASSLWGPGGEKLFF
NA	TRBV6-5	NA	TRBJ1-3	TGTGCCAGCAGAGTAACAGGCCACTCTGGAAACACCATATATTTT	CASRVTGHSGNTIYF
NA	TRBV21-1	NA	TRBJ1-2	TGTGCCAGTGACCGACGTGGCGGGGGGAAAGTTTTCTATGGCTACACCTTC	CASDRRGGGKVFYGYTF